This passage covers 21 T cell receptor beta chains from one sample sequenced in a study of shared clonotypes between healthy human individuals. Clones were sequenced by immunoSEQ multiplex PCR, and TCRdb holds only the in-frame ones, with some missing. The data hold approximately 640,000 clones, with about two thirds observed a single time. Sequencing was done on a sample of memory CD4+ T cells sorted from blood. As for subset: CD45RA-negative fraction. The receptors stem from a woman under 40 in good health.

The chain combines TRBV6-1 with TRBJ2-4; 11 positions match TRBD2. The CDR3 totals 15 residues. Germline V gene sequence: CDR1 MNHNS, CDR2 SASEGT. Losses at the gene ends were 6 bases for V and 4 bases for J; bases not matched to a gene: 5. The CDR3 loop is CASSTGTSGKNIQYF. Written as DNA, the CDR3 is TGTGCCAGCAGCACCGGGACTAGCGGTAAAAACATTCAGTACTTC.

The chain has TRBV25-1 and TRBJ1-1, with 9 nucleotides matching TRBD1. With 3 bases clipped from V and 4 bases from J, the junction kept 6 bases outside the gene matches. Germline loops: CDR1 MGHDK, CDR2 SYGVNS. The CDR3 loop spans 15 amino acids. CDR3 amino acids: CASSDPTGGGTEAFF. The CDR3 DNA reads TGTGCCAGCAGTGATCCGACAGGGGGAGGCACTGAAGCTTTCTTT.

The rearrangement uses TRBV6-6 and TRBJ1-3, with D possibly TRBD1 on 5 matching bases. This CDR3 is 12 amino acids long. The V gene's germline CDR1 is MNHNY and CDR2 SVGAGI (reference sequence). The germline V and J ends were trimmed by 7 bases and 4 bases, with 8 bases remaining between them. The CDR3 reads CASKRGGNTIYF. The DNA of the CDR3 is TGTGCCAGCAAGAGGGGCGGAAACACCATATATTTT.

The chain carries TRBV5-1 and TRBJ2-1; 7 bases agree with TRBD1. V dropped 2 bases and J dropped 7; count of bases not matched to a gene: 9. This CDR3 has 15 residues. Germline CDR1 SGHRS, CDR2 YFSETQ. The CDR3 nucleotides are TGCGCCAGCAGCTTACTGACAGGGCTAGGGAATGAGCAGTTCTTC. Amino acid sequence: CASSLLTGLGNEQFF.

The genes are TRBV23-1 and TRBJ2-7, with a possible D match to TRBD2 (6 bases). TRBV23-1 is treated as an ORF (open reading frame) with a function not yet certain. Trimming stripped 7 bases from V and 3 bases from J, with 19 bases between. The CDR3 contains 15 residues. The CDR3 bases are TGCGCCAGCAAAAGAAGGGGACTTAAGTTCTACGAGCAGTACTTC. It yields the protein CASKRRGLKFYEQYF.

This rearrangement joins TRBV30 to TRBJ2-7, with D possibly being TRBD1 (6 bases). The length of the CDR3 is 15 residues. Trimming shortened V by 0 bases and J by 0 bases, and 12 bases separated the two germline ends. CDR1 is GTSNPN and CDR2 is SVGIG in the germline V gene (reference sequence). The chain's CDR3 is CAWSVLGQSSYEQYF. In nucleotides, the CDR3 is TGTGCCTGGAGTGTACTTGGACAGAGCTCCTACGAGCAGTACTTC.

The J gene is TRBJ1-4, the V gene TRBV5-1; TRBD1 matches at 9 bases. The germline gives CDR1 SGHRS, CDR2 YFSETQ. CDR3 length: 16 residues. The ends lost 5 bases at V and 6 bases at J; junction bases unmatched: 11. This CDR3 is CASSLAVTGGHEKLFF. CDR3 nucleotide sequence: TGCGCCAGCAGTTTAGCCGTGACAGGGGGACATGAAAAACTGTTTTTT.

This chain joins TRBV28 and TRBJ1-5, with 7 bases lining up with TRBD1. The length of the CDR3 is 12 residues. Trimming cost V 4 bases and J 9 bases; bases outside gene matches: 3. CDR1 and CDR2 from the germline V gene are MDHEN and SYDVKM. The DNA for the CDR3 is TGTGCCAGCAGTTCAGGGGGTTGGCCCCAGCATTTT. Its translation: CASSSGGWPQHF.

This chain joins TRBV6-5 and TRBJ1-2; D perhaps matches TRBD1 (6 bases). The CDR3 has 14 residues. V dropped 5 bases and J dropped 4 bases, with 14 bases sitting between them. Germline lookup yields CDR1 MNHEY and CDR2 SVGAGI. The CDR3 bases are TGTGCCAGCAGTCGAGGGGGGGCGGGCTATGGCTACACCTTC. It yields the protein CASSRGGAGYGYTF.

This clone was seen just once. The chain uses TRBV6-4 and TRBJ2-7; 7 bases line up with TRBD2. This CDR3 spans 14 amino acids. The ends lost 8 bases at V and 1 base at J; junction bases unmatched: 8. From germline, CDR1 is MRHNA and CDR2 SNTAGT. The CDR3 nucleotides read TGTGCCAGCCACGAGGCGGGAGTATCCTACGAGCAGTACTTC. It yields the protein CASHEAGVSYEQYF.

J is TRBJ1-2 and V is TRBV28, with 7 positions matching TRBD1. The CDR3 is 14 residues long. V gave up 3 bases and J gave up 14 bases; unmatched junction bases: 15. The germline V gene encodes CDR1 MDHEN and CDR2 SYDVKM. CDR3 bases: TGTGCCAGCAGTTTCAGGGGGGGTTCTAGGGCTAATACCTTC. This encodes CASSFRGGSRANTF.

V is TRBV27 and J is TRBJ1-1; D call uncertain. The CDR3 covers 16 residues. V dropped 2 bases and J dropped 1 base, with 14 bases sitting between them. The germline V gene has CDR1 MNHEY and CDR2 SMNVEV (reference sequence). The CDR3 DNA reads as TGTGCCAGCAGTTTAGGGCTGCGTCAGCAGAACACTGAAGCTTTCTTT. Its translation: CASSLGLRQQNTEAFF.

CDR3 sequence reads: CASSPQTGANEKLFF. The CDR3 DNA follows: TGCGCCAGCAGCCCCCAGACAGGGGCTAATGAAAAACTGTTTTTT. This chain uses TRBV4-1 with TRBJ1-4, with TRBD1 matching 8 bases. The V segment lost 4 bases and the J segment 3 bases; nucleotides outside the gene matches: 4. Per the germline V gene, CDR1 is MGHRA and CDR2 is YSYEKL. The CDR3 contains 15 residues.

CDR3 in DNA: TGTGCCTGGAGTGATCATACGGGTTTTGGGGAGCAGTACTTC. It translates to CAWSDHTGFGEQYF. The chain is built from TRBV30 and TRBJ2-7; D remains unclear. V lost 1 base to trimming and J lost 7 bases, with 17 bases between them. Germline V gives CDR1 GTSNPN, CDR2 SVGIG (reference sequence). The CDR3 totals 14 residues. The entire variable domain, with the rest obtained from reference TRBV30 and TRBJ2-7, is as follows: SQTIHQWPATLVQPVGSPLSLECTVEGTSNPNLYWYRQAAGRGLQLLFYSVGIGQISSEVPQNLSASRPQDRQFILSSKKLLLSDSGFYLCAWSDHTGFGEQYFGPGTRLTVT.

The V and J genes are TRBV28 and TRBJ1-2, with TRBD1 matching 7 bases. This CDR3 region has 12 residues. The germline V gene has CDR1 MDHEN and CDR2 SYDVKM. Losses at the gene ends were 5 bases for V and 11 bases for J; bases not matched to a gene: 8. The CDR3 region is CASSTPDRRYTF. The CDR3 nucleotides are TGTGCCAGCAGTACCCCGGACAGGCGTTACACCTTC.

For this clone: A read error likely explains this, since a far larger clone differs by one base. The chain carries TRBV7-2 and TRBJ1-5; D unclear. Germline CDR1 SGHTA, CDR2 FQGNSA. The CDR3 length is 12 residues. The ends were cut back, 2 bases at V and 3 bases at J, with 2 bases in the middle. The CDR3 DNA sequence: TGTGCCAGCAGCTTACCCAATCAGCCCCAGCATTTT. Translating gives CASSLPNQPQHF.

The V call is TRBV7-6, the J call TRBJ2-3, with no clear D. Trimming cost V 5 bases and J 4 bases, with 16 bases left between them. Germline CDR1 reads SGHVS; CDR2 reads FNYEAQ. The CDR3 extends over 15 amino acids. The CDR3, as DNA: TGTGCCAGCAGCAAACAGACCTTTAGATCAGATACGCAGTATTTT. It yields the protein CASSKQTFRSDTQYF.

The V gene is TRBV6-5, the J gene TRBJ2-2; a possible D gene is TRBD1 (5 bases). Germline V gene lookup returns CDR1 MNHEY and CDR2 SVGAGI. The CDR3 has 15 residues. V was shortened by 5 bases and J by 7 bases, with 17 bases between the two germline ends. CDR3 in amino acids: CASSVERGVGGELFF. In nucleotides, the CDR3 is TGTGCCAGCAGTGTGGAAAGGGGTGTAGGCGGGGAGCTGTTTTTT.

V is TRBV28 and J is TRBJ1-5, with D maybe TRBD1 (5 bases). Trimming stripped 6 bases from V and 3 bases from J, with 21 bases between. CDR1 is MDHEN, CDR2 SYDVKM, per germline. This CDR3 is 17 amino acids long. This CDR3 reads CASRTLMAGRFNQPQHF. Written as DNA, the CDR3 is TGTGCCAGCAGAACCCTGATGGCGGGGCGTTTCAATCAGCCCCAGCATTTT.

The J gene is TRBJ1-5, the V gene TRBV6-5; tentative D call: TRBD1 (5 bases). Germline CDR1 and CDR2: MNHEY and SVGAGI. Trimming removed 8 bases from V and 3 bases from J, with 14 bases in between. This CDR3 is 14 amino acids long. The CDR3 protein is CASGEAGTNQPQHF. The CDR3 region has the DNA TGTGCCAGCGGGGAGGCAGGGACCAATCAGCCCCAGCATTTT.

V usage is TRBV2 and J usage is TRBJ1-1; a weak D match, TRBD1 (6 bases). Germline V gives CDR1 SNHLY, CDR2 FYNNEI. Deletions cut 4 bases from V and 3 bases from J, with 12 bases between. The CDR3 extends over 14 amino acids. The CDR3 is CASSAGAGDTEAFF. DNA for the CDR3: TGTGCCAGCAGTGCAGGGGCGGGGGACACTGAAGCTTTCTTT.